This T cell receptor (beta chain) comes out of a study of spatial heterogeneity in lung cancer. Study-level information: Beta-chain sequences were consistently detected more often than alpha-chain sequences. Overall study results and limits: Ubiquitous expanded tumor TCRs were seen in blood more at resection than at follow-up.

Trimming pared 4 bases from V and 6 bases from J, leaving 14 bases between. This CDR3 is 14 amino acids long. Germline V gene data show CDR1 as MGHDK and CDR2 as SYGVNS. Time point: sample taken at primary tumor resection. Untreated early-stage non-small cell lung cancer patients, 65 to 90 in total, were the donors. The input material, whole RNA from tumor, nontumor lung or frozen PBMC, was sequenced unsorted. TCRdb independently ran MiXCR on the 5' RACE reads; one entry per CDR3 protein. The data contain about 92,000 distinct CDR3 sequences, approximately 12% of them singletons. This clonotype showed up many times. Its specificity is not known.

This chain uses TRBV25-1 with TRBJ2-3; tentatively, D is TRBD1 or TRBD2 (5 bases each). This receptor was taken from a male donor with early-stage non-small cell lung cancer. This specimen consisted of PBMCs, obtained at surgery. The CDR3: CASSGWQGEDTQYF. The DNA for the CDR3 is TGTGCCAGCAGTGGATGGCAGGGAGAGGATACGCAGTATTTT.